The subject of this entry is one TCR beta chain. The antigen is not known. This record belongs to a study of cytomegalovirus exposure and HLA in healthy donors. The study ran its PCR with 60 Vbeta and 13 Jbeta primers. Sequencing was performed with immunoSEQ multiplex PCR; in TCRdb, only in-frame clones are kept and a portion is missing. Of some 120,000 clones listed, under 90% are singletons. The CDR3 totals 16 residues. The germline V gene has CDR1 SNHLY and CDR2 FYNNEI. V was pared by 0 bases and J by 5 bases, with 8 bases of the junction left unmatched. Study results and caveats: HLA alleles showed associations with 16,951 TCR beta sequences in a later analysis, at a 0.05 false discovery rate. Analyses of presence and absence presupposed an approximately uniform sequencing depth across donors.

The TCR sequence derives from a woman in her twenties or thirties in good health and CMV-seronegative. The chain couples TRBV2 to TRBJ2-3; 7 bases are a match to TRBD2. Sample: PBMCs. The CDR3 is CASSEAVTGGVDTQYF. In DNA, the CDR3 is TGTGCCAGCAGTGAAGCGGTAACGGGAGGCGTAGATACGCAGTATTTT.